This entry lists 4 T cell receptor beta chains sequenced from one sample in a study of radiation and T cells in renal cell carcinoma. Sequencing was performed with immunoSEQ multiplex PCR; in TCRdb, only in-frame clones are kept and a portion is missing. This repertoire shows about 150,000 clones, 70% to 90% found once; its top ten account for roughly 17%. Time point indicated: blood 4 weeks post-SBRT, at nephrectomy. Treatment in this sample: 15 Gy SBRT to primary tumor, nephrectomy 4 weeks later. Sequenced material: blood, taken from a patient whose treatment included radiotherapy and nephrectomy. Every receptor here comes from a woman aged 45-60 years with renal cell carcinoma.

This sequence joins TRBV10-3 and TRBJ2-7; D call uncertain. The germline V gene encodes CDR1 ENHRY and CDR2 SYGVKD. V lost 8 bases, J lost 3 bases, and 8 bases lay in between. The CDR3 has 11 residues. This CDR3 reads CAIFSGYEQYF. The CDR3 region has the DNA TGTGCCATCTTTTCGGGCTACGAGCAGTACTTC.

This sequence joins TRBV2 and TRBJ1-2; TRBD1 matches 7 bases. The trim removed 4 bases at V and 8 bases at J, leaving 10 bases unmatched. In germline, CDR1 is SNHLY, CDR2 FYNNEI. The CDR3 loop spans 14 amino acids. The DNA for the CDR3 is TGTGCCAGCAGTGTGACAGGGAAACCCTTGGGCTACACCTTC. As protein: CASSVTGKPLGYTF.

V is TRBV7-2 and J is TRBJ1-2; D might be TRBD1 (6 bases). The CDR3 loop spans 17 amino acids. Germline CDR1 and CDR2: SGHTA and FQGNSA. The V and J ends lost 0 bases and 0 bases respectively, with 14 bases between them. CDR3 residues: CASSLAGGGLSNYGYTF. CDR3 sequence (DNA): TGTGCCAGCAGCTTAGCTGGAGGGGGACTCTCTAACTATGGCTACACCTTC.

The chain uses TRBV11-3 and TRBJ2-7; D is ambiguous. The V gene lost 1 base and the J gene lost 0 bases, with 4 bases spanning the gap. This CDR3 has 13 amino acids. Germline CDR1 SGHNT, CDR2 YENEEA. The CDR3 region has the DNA TGTGCCAGCAGCTTAGGTATCTCCTACGAGCAGTACTTC. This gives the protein CASSLGISYEQYF.